This TCR beta chain was observed in a study of OX40 agonist ivuxolimab in advanced cancers. Notes on the study in general: Clones of CD4+ and CD8+ blood T cells grew by week 6 at doses of 0.1 to 3.0 mg/kg.

Concerning this clone: The antigen is unknown.

Assay: immunoSEQ multiplex PCR; the TCRdb copy retains only in-frame clones and omits some. The data contain more than 75,000 clones, around nine tenths of them singletons. V was shortened by 2 bases and J by 4 bases, with 9 bases between the two germline ends. From germline, CDR1 is SGHTS and CDR2 YDEGEE. The CDR3 has 13 amino acids. The chain has TRBV5-8 and TRBJ1-2; the D is unclear. The starting material was CD4+ or CD8+ T cells sorted from blood, obtained in a trial of the OX40 agonist ivuxolimab. The receptor comes from an adult with an advanced solid tumor such as melanoma, head and neck, liver or kidney cancer. The CDR3 nucleotides read TGTGCCAGCAGCTTAACAGTCCCCTATGGCTACACCTTC. Residues: CASSLTVPYGYTF.